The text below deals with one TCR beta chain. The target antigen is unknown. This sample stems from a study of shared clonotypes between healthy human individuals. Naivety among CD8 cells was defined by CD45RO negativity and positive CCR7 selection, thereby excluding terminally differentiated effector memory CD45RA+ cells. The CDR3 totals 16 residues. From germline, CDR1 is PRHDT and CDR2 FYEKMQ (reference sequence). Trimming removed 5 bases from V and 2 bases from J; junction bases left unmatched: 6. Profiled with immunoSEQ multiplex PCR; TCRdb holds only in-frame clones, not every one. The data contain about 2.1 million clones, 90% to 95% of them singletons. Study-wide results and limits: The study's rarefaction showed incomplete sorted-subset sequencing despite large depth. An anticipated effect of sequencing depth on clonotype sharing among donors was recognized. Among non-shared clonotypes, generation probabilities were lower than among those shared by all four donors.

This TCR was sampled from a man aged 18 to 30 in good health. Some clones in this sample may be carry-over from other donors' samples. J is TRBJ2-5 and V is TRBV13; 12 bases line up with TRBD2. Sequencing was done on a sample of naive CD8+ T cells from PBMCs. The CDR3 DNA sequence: TGTGCCAGCAGCCCTCGCGGACTAGCGGGACAAGAGACCCAGTACTTC. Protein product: CASSPRGLAGQETQYF.